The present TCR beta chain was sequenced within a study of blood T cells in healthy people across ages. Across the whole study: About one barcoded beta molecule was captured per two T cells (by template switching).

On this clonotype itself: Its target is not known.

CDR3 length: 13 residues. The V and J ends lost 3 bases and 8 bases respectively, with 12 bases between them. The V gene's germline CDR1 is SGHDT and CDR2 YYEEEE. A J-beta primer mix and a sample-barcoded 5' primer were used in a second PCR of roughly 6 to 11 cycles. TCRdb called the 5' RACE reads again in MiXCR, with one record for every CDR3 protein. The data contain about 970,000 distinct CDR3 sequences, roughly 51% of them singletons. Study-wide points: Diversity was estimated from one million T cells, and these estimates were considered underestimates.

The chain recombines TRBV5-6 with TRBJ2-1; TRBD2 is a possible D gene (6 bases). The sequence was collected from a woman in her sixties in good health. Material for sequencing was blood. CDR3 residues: CASSSGDRDEQFF. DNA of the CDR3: TGTGCCAGCAGCTCGGGGGACCGCGATGAGCAGTTCTTC.